This T cell receptor (beta chain) was identified in a study of blood T cells in healthy people across ages. Through a sample-barcoded 5' primer and a J-beta primer mix, a second PCR was run for 7 to 11 cycles. The template-switch adaptor was a 5' adaptor with 12 random nucleotides. It tagged each cDNA molecule. Sequencing recovered at least 2.5 million CDR3-containing paired-end reads from each sample. TCRdb reprocessed the 5' RACE reads with MiXCR, giving one entry per CDR3 protein. The sample consists of approximately 1,100,000 distinct CDR3 sequences, 35% to 50% of them appearing once. Germline CDR1 is MGHDK and CDR2 is SYGVNS. The length of the CDR3 is 18 residues. Between the trimmed V and J ends, which lost 2 bases and 6 bases, there was a span of 24 bases.

This clonotype originated in a woman aged 55 to 70 in good health. The chain has TRBV25-1 and TRBJ2-3, with D possibly TRBD2 on 6 matching bases. The specimen sequenced was blood. CDR3 DNA: TGTGCCAGCAGTGAACAGTCCTCCGGGAGAGTGTCAATGGATACGCAGTATTTT. Translated, it gives CASSEQSSGRVSMDTQYF.